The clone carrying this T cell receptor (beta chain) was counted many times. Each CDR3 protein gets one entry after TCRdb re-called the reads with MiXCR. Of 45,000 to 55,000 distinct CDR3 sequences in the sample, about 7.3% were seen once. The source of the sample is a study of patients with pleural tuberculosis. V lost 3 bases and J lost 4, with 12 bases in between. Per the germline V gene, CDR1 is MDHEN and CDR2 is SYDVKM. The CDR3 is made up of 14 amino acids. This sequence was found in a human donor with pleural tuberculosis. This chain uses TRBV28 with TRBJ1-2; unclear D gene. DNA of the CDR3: TGTGCCAGCAGTTTCCAGCCTCCCCGCTATGGCTACACCTTC. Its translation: CASSFQPPRYGYTF.